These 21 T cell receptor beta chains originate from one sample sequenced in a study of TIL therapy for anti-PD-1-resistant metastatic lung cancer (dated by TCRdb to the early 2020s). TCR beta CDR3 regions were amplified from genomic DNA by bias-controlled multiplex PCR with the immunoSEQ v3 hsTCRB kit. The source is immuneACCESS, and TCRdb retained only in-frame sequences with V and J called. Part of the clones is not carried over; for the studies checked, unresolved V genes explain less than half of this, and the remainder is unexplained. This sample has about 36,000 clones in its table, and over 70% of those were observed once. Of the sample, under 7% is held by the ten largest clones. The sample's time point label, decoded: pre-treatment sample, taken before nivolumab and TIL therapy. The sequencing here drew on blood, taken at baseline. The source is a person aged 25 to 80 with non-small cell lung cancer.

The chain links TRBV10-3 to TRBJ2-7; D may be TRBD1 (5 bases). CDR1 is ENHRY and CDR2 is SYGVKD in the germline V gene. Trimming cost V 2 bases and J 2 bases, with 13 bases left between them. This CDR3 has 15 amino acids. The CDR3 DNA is TGTGCCATCAGTGAGCCGACCTCAGGGACCTACGAGCAGTACTTC. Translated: CAISEPTSGTYEQYF.

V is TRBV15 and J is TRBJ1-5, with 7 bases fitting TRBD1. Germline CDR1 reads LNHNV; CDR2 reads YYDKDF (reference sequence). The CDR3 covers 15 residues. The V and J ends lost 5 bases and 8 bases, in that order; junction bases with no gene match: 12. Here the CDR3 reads CATSGGDRDGEPQHF. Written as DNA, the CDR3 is TGTGCCACCAGCGGGGGTGACAGGGATGGTGAGCCCCAGCATTTT.

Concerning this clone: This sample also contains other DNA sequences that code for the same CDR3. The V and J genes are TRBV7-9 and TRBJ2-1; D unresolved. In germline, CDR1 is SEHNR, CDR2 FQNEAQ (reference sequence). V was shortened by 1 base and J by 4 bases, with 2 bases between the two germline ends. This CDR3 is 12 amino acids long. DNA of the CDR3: TGTGCCAGCAGCTTAGGGTACAATGAGCAGTTCTTC. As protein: CASSLGYNEQFF.

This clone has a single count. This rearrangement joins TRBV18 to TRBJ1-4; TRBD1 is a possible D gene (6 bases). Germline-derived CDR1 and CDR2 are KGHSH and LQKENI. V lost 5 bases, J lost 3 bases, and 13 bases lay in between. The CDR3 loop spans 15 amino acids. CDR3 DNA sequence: TGTGCCAGCTCAGTCCGACAGGATCCTAATGAAAAACTGTTTTTT. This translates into CASSVRQDPNEKLFF.

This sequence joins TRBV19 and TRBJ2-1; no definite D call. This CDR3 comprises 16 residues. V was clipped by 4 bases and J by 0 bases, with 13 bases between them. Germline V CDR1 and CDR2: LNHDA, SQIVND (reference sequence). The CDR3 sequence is CASSTPTTLSYNEQFF. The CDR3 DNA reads TGTGCCAGTAGTACCCCGACAACCCTCTCCTACAATGAGCAGTTCTTC.

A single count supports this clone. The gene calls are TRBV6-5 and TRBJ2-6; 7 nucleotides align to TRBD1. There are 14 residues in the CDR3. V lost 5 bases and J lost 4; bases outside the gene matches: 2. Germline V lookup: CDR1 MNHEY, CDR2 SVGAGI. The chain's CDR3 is CASSTGVGANVLTF. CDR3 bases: TGTGCCAGCAGTACAGGGGTCGGGGCCAACGTCCTGACTTTC.

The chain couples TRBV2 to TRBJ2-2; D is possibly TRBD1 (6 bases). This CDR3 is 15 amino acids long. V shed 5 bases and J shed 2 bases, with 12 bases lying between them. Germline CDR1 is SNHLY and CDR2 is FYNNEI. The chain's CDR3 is CASSLQGTNTGELFF. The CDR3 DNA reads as TGTGCCAGCAGTCTACAGGGAACCAACACCGGGGAGCTGTTTTTT.

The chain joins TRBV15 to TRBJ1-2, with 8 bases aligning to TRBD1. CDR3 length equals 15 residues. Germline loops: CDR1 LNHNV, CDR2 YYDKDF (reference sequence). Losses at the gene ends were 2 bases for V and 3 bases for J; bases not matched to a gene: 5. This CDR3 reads CATSRLLTGDYGYTF. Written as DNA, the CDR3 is TGTGCCACCAGCAGATTGCTGACAGGGGACTATGGCTACACCTTC.

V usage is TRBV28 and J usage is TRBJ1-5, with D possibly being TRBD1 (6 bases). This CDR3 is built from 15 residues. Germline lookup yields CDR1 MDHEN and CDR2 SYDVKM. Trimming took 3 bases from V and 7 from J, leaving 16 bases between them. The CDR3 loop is CASSFEGGRGQPQHF. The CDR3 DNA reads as TGTGCCAGCAGTTTTGAGGGGGGTCGAGGGCAGCCCCAGCATTTT.

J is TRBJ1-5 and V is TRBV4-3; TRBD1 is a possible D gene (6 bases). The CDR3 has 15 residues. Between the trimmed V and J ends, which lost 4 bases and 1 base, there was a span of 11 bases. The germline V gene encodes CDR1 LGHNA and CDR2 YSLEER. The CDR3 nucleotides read TGCGCCAGCAGCCTTGAAGGGGGAAGCAATCAGCCCCAGCATTTT. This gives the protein CASSLEGGSNQPQHF.

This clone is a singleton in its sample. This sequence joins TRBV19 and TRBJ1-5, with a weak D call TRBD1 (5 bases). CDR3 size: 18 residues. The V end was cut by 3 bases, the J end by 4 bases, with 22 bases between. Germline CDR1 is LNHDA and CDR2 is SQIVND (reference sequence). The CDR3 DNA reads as TGTGCCAGTAGTATTATCCGGGGGGGGGAGAGGCGGAATCAGCCCCAGCATTTT. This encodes CASSIIRGGERRNQPQHF.

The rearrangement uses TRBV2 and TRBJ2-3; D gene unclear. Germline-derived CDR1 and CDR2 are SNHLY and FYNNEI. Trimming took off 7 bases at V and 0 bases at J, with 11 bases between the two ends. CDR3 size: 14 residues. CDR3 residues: CASIWGTSTDTQYF. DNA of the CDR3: TGTGCCAGCATATGGGGTACTAGCACAGATACGCAGTATTTT.

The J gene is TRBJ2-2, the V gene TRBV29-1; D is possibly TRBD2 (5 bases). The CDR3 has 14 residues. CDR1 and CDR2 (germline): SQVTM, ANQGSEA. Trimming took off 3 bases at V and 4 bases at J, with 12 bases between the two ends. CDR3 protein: CSVDAVGGTGELFF. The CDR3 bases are TGCAGCGTTGACGCGGTAGGAGGCACCGGGGAGCTGTTTTTT.

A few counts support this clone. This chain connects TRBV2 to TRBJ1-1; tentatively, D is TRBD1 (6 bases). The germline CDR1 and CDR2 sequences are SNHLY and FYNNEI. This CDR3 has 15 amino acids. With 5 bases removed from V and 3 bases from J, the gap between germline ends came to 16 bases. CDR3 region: CASSLGWGADTEAFF. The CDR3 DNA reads TGTGCCAGCAGTCTAGGTTGGGGGGCGGACACTGAAGCTTTCTTT.

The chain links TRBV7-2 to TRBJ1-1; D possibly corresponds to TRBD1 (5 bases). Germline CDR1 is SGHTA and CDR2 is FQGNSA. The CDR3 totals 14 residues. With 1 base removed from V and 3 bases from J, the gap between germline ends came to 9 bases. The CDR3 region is CASSLVTVHTEAFF. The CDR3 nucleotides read TGTGCCAGCAGCTTAGTGACAGTACACACTGAAGCTTTCTTT.

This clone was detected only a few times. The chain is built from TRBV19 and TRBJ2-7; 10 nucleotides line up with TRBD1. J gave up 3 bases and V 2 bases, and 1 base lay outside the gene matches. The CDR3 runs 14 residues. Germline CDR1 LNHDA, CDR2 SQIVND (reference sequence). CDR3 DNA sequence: TGTGCCAGTAGTATACGGGACAGGGGCTACGAGCAGTACTTC. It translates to CASSIRDRGYEQYF. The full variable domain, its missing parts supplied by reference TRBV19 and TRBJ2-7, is DGGITQSPKYLFRKEGQNVTLSCEQNLNHDAMYWYRQDPGQGLRLIYYSQIVNDFQKGDIAEGYSVSREKKESFPLTVTSAQKNPTAFYLCASSIRDRGYEQYFGPGTRLTVT.

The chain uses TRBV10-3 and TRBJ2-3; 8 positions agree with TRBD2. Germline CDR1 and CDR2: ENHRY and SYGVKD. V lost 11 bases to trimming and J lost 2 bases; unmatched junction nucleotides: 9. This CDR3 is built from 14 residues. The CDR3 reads CAATRGGATDTQYF. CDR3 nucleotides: TGTGCCGCGACCCGGGGGGGGGCCACAGATACGCAGTATTTT.

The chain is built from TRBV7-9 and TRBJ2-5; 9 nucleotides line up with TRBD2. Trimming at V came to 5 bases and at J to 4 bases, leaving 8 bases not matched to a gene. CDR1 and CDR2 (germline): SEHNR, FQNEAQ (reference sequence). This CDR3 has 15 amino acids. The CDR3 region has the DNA TGTGCCAGCAGCCCCGGGACTAGCCGATTAGAGACCCAGTACTTC. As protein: CASSPGTSRLETQYF.

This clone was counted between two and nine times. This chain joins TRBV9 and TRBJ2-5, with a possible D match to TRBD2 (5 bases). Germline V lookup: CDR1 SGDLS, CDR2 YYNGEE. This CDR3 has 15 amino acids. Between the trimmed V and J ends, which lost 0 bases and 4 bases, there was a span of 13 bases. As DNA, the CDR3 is TGTGCCAGCAGCGTAGGGCAGGTTGAGGGAGAGACCCAGTACTTC. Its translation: CASSVGQVEGETQYF.

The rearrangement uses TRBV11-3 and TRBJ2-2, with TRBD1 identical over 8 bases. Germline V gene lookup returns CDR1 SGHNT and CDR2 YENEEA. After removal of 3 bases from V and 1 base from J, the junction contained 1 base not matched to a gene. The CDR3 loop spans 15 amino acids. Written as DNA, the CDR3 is TGTGCCAGCAGCTTCGGGACAGGGAACACCGGGGAGCTGTTTTTT. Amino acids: CASSFGTGNTGELFF.

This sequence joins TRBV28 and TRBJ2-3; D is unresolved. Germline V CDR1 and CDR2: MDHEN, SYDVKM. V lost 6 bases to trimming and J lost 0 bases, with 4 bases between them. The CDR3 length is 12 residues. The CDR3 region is CASSPSTDTQYF. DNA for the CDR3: TGTGCCAGCAGCCCTAGCACAGATACGCAGTATTTT.